Below, 31 T cell receptor beta chains from the same sample are listed, as sequenced in a study of cytomegalovirus exposure and HLA in healthy donors. PCR was performed using 60 Vbeta and 13 Jbeta primers. Some clones are missing from TCRdb's copy, which holds only in-frame ones; the method was immunoSEQ multiplex PCR. The sample records 90,000 to 150,000 clones, roughly 80% being singletons. The sequenced sample was PBMCs. The origin of the receptors is a woman in her late teens or twenties in good health and CMV-seronegative.

This clone has just one count. The chain couples TRBV6-1 to TRBJ1-6, with 7 bases lining up with TRBD1. CDR3 length equals 14 residues. CDR1 and CDR2 from the germline V gene are MNHNS and SASEGT. Germline trimming cut 9 bases from V and 8 bases from J; bases unmatched to any gene: 10. The CDR3 spells CASRRQGEYSPLHF. The CDR3 region has the DNA TGTGCCAGTCGACGACAGGGTGAGTATTCACCCCTCCACTTT.

The gene calls are TRBV6-1 and TRBJ2-1, with D unresolved. The germline V and J ends were trimmed by 6 bases and 5 bases, with 14 bases remaining between them. This CDR3 is built from 14 residues. CDR1 MNHNS and CDR2 SASEGT come from the germline V gene. CDR3 bases: TGTGCCAGCAGCGGGTCCAACCTCAACAATGAGCAGTTCTTC. Encoded protein: CASSGSNLNNEQFF.

This clone came up a few times. The chain combines TRBV7-9 with TRBJ1-2, with D tentatively TRBD1 (5 bases). V was cut by 4 bases and J by 2 bases, with 11 bases left in between. CDR1 is SEHNR and CDR2 is FQNEAQ in the germline V gene (reference sequence). The CDR3 covers 14 residues. CDR3 nucleotide sequence: TGTGCCAGCAGCTCCGAGACAGCGAACTATGGCTACACCTTC. Amino acids: CASSSETANYGYTF.

The rearrangement links TRBV18 to TRBJ1-1; possible D gene TRBD1, 5 bases. From germline, CDR1 is KGHSH and CDR2 LQKENI. Trimming took 3 bases from V and 0 from J, leaving 8 bases between them. The CDR3 spans 14 residues. This CDR3 is CASSPQGVNTEAFF. CDR3 nucleotide sequence: TGTGCCAGCTCACCGCAGGGTGTGAACACTGAAGCTTTCTTT.

The V gene is TRBV6-5, the J gene TRBJ1-3, with a weak D call TRBD1 (6 bases). The germline V and J ends were trimmed by 0 bases and 4 bases, with 10 bases remaining between them. The CDR3 is made up of 15 amino acids. Germline CDR1 and CDR2: MNHEY and SVGAGI. The CDR3 protein is CASSYSGAEGNTIYF. CDR3 nucleotides: TGTGCCAGCAGTTACTCGGGGGCGGAGGGAAACACCATATATTTT.

The genes are TRBV4-2 and TRBJ2-7; 9 bases agree with TRBD2. Germline V gene data show CDR1 as LGHNA and CDR2 as YNFKEQ. CDR3 length: 15 amino acids. V was pared by 1 base and J by 11 bases, with 12 bases of the junction left unmatched. The CDR3 reads CASSQVATSGKGEYF. CDR3 coding DNA: TGTGCCAGCAGCCAAGTAGCGACTAGCGGAAAGGGAGAGTACTTC.

This clone was picked up one time. The chain recombines TRBV2 with TRBJ1-2, with D possibly matching TRBD1 (5 bases). CDR1 SNHLY and CDR2 FYNNEI come from the germline V gene. V shed 5 bases and J shed 8 bases, with 12 bases lying between them. CDR3 size: 12 residues. For the CDR3, the DNA is TGTGCCAGCAGTCCTTCAGGGTTGGGCTACACCTTC. Translation gives CASSPSGLGYTF.

The chain recombines TRBV5-4 with TRBJ1-2; 8 nucleotides match TRBD1. Per germline, CDR1 SGHNT and CDR2 YYREEE (reference sequence). The CDR3 contains 15 residues. J lost 7 bases, V lost 4 bases, and 12 bases had no gene match. The CDR3 protein is CASSPNGQGAFGYTF. CDR3 bases: TGTGCCAGCAGCCCTAACGGGCAGGGGGCATTTGGCTACACCTTC.

This chain links TRBV18 with TRBJ2-2, with 12 bases identical to TRBD1. Germline V gives CDR1 KGHSH, CDR2 LQKENI. V shed 0 bases, J shed 7 bases, and the junction held 3 bases outside the gene matches. The CDR3 is made up of 16 amino acids. The CDR3 is CASSPPGQGAVGELFF. The DNA of the CDR3 is TGTGCCAGCTCACCACCGGGACAGGGGGCTGTCGGGGAGCTGTTTTTT.

This sequence joins TRBV2 and TRBJ1-1; D not resolved. The V end was cut by 0 bases, the J end by 4 bases, with 12 bases between. The germline V gene encodes CDR1 SNHLY and CDR2 FYNNEI. The CDR3 loop spans 15 amino acids. The CDR3 nucleotides read TGTGCCAGCAGTGAAGCGCTTTCAGGAGGCACTGAAGCTTTCTTT. Amino acid sequence: CASSEALSGGTEAFF.

Of note for this clone: The sample has other DNA sequences that encode this CDR3 too. The chain employs TRBV19 and TRBJ2-7, with 7 nucleotides matching TRBD2. After removal of 3 bases from V and 1 base from J, the junction contained 3 bases not matched to a gene. The CDR3 contains 14 residues. Germline V lookup: CDR1 LNHDA, CDR2 SQIVND (reference sequence). CDR3 sequence (DNA): TGTGCCAGTAGTATGGGCGGGAGTTCCTACGAGCAGTACTTC. It yields the protein CASSMGGSSYEQYF. Variable domain in full (rest from reference TRBV19 and TRBJ2-7): DGGITQSPKYLFRKEGQNVTLSCEQNLNHDAMYWYRQDPGQGLRLIYYSQIVNDFQKGDIAEGYSVSREKKESFPLTVTSAQKNPTAFYLCASSMGGSSYEQYFGPGTRLTVT.

This chain joins TRBV4-1 and TRBJ2-7; the match to TRBD1 covers 11 bases. There are 16 residues in the CDR3. The V segment lost 1 base and the J segment 3 bases; nucleotides outside the gene matches: 5. CDR1 and CDR2 from the germline V gene are MGHRA and YSYEKL. The CDR3 nucleotides read TGCGCCAGCAGCCAAGCCCGGACAGGGGGCTTCTACGAGCAGTACTTC. Its protein product is CASSQARTGGFYEQYF.

This clone was detected a few times. The chain uses TRBV19 and TRBJ2-3; 7 bases map to TRBD2. Looked up from germline, CDR1 is LNHDA and CDR2 is SQIVND (reference sequence). The junction had 12 bases not matched to a gene; V was cut back by 4 bases and J by 2 bases. The CDR3 runs to 17 residues. The CDR3 protein is CASSTERLAWATDTQYF. The CDR3 coding sequence is TGTGCCAGTAGTACCGAGCGACTAGCTTGGGCCACAGATACGCAGTATTTT. The complete variable domain, with remaining parts taken from reference TRBV19 and TRBJ2-3, reads DGGITQSPKYLFRKEGQNVTLSCEQNLNHDAMYWYRQDPGQGLRLIYYSQIVNDFQKGDIAEGYSVSREKKESFPLTVTSAQKNPTAFYLCASSTERLAWATDTQYFGPGTRLTVL.

This clone was seen more than once but under ten times. The V gene is TRBV4-2, the J gene TRBJ2-7, with 9 nucleotides matching TRBD1. V gave up 1 base and J gave up 2 bases; unmatched junction bases: 3. CDR1 and CDR2 from the germline V gene are LGHNA and YNFKEQ. The CDR3 is 15 residues long. The CDR3 here is CASSQGQGETYEQYF. The CDR3 nucleotides read TGTGCCAGCAGCCAAGGACAGGGGGAGACCTACGAGCAGTACTTC.

The CDR3 sequence: CASGPQGSNTEAFF. The CDR3 DNA reads as TGTGCCAGCGGACCTCAGGGGTCAAACACTGAAGCTTTCTTT. The chain has TRBV27 and TRBJ1-1; possible D gene TRBD1, 6 bases. V gave up 8 bases and J gave up 2 bases, with 15 bases separating them. Germline CDR1 and CDR2: MNHEY and SMNVEV (reference sequence). The CDR3 is 14 amino acids.

V and J are TRBV9 and TRBJ1-3, with D maybe TRBD1 (5 bases). The CDR3 covers 17 residues. Germline loops: CDR1 SGDLS, CDR2 YYNGEE. Trimming shortened V by 4 bases and J by 2 bases, and 19 bases separated the two germline ends. The CDR3 nucleotides are TGTGCCAGCAGCCATAGTGGGCTCGGGGGAACTGGAAACACCATATATTTT. Its protein product is CASSHSGLGGTGNTIYF.

The chain combines TRBV5-1 with TRBJ2-3; D is unclear. The length of the CDR3 is 13 residues. The germline CDR1 and CDR2 sequences are SGHRS and YFSETQ. The V and J ends lost 1 base and 6 bases respectively, with 9 bases between them. In DNA form, the CDR3 reads TGCGCCAGCAGCTTGAATAGCCTGGATACGCAGTATTTT. This gives the protein CASSLNSLDTQYF.

This clone appeared once. The CDR3, as DNA: TGCGCCAGCAGCCAAGATCCTAGGACAGATACGCAGTATTTT. Amino acid sequence: CASSQDPRTDTQYF. V is TRBV4-1 and J is TRBJ2-3; no clear D. Trimming took off 0 bases at V and 3 bases at J, with 7 bases between the two ends. The CDR3 length is 14 residues. The germline gives CDR1 MGHRA, CDR2 YSYEKL.

The chain employs TRBV4-3 and TRBJ1-1; D possibly corresponds to TRBD1 (5 bases). V was cut by 4 bases and J by 0 bases, with 12 bases left in between. CDR3 size: 15 residues. Germline CDR1 and CDR2: LGHNA and YSLEER. The CDR3 DNA is TGCGCCAGCAGCCGTTGGGGGGGGGTGAACACTGAAGCTTTCTTT. It codes for CASSRWGGVNTEAFF.

V gene TRBV4-2 combines with J gene TRBJ2-5; 12 nucleotides line up with TRBD2. With 3 bases clipped from V and 4 bases from J, the junction kept 6 bases outside the gene matches. The CDR3 spans 16 residues. Germline CDR1 LGHNA, CDR2 YNFKEQ. The CDR3 bases are TGTGCCAGCAGCCAGTCTAGCGGGGGGGCCCCAGAGACCCAGTACTTC. This sequence encodes CASSQSSGGAPETQYF.

The J gene is TRBJ1-4, the V gene TRBV5-4, with a possible D match to TRBD1 (6 bases). Trimming shortened V by 3 bases and J by 0 bases, and 12 bases separated the two germline ends. The CDR3 covers 16 residues. The germline V gene has CDR1 SGHNT and CDR2 YYREEE (reference sequence). CDR3 amino acids: CASSSDRPATNEKLFF. CDR3 DNA: TGTGCCAGCAGCTCTGACAGGCCTGCAACTAATGAAAAACTGTTTTTT.

The sample holds one count of this clone. This rearrangement joins TRBV7-2 to TRBJ2-3, with a tentative D call TRBD2 (5 bases). Looked up from germline, CDR1 is SGHTA and CDR2 is FQGNSA. This CDR3 has 15 amino acids. V was cut by 7 bases and J by 2 bases, with 16 bases left in between. CDR3 bases: TGTGCCAGCACCGTGGGAGCCTCTTACACAGATACGCAGTATTTT. Encoded protein: CASTVGASYTDTQYF. The full variable domain, completed using reference TRBV7-2 and TRBJ2-3, is GAGVSQSPSNKVTEKGKDVELRCDPISGHTALYWYRQSLGQGLEFLIYFQGNSAPDKSGLPSDRFSAERTGGSVSTLTIQRTQQEDSAVYLCASTVGASYTDTQYFGPGTRLTVL.

V and J are TRBV30 and TRBJ1-3; 7 bases line up with TRBD1. CDR1 and CDR2 (germline): GTSNPN, SVGIG (reference sequence). V was clipped by 5 bases and J by 2 bases; unmatched bases: 9. The CDR3 is made up of 15 amino acids. CDR3 coding DNA: TGTGCCTGGGGTGGGGACAGTCAGACTGGAAACACCATATATTTT. It translates to CAWGGDSQTGNTIYF.

The chain has TRBV5-5 and TRBJ1-1, with D unresolved. CDR1 SGHKS and CDR2 YYEKEE come from the germline V gene (reference sequence). This CDR3 is built from 13 residues. V was trimmed by 2 bases and J by 7 bases, leaving 12 bases between them. CDR3 residues: CASSLLNDHEAFF. The DNA of the CDR3 is TGTGCCAGCAGCTTACTAAACGACCATGAAGCTTTCTTT. Full variable domain (missing parts from reference TRBV5-5 and TRBJ1-1): DAGVTQSPTHLIKTRGQQVTLRCSPISGHKSVSWYQQVLGQGPQFIFQYYEKEERGRGNFPDRFSARQFPNYSSELNVNALLLGDSALYLCASSLLNDHEAFFGQGTRLTVV.

This clone was counted between two and nine times. The V call is TRBV6-5, the J call TRBJ2-1, with 9 positions matching TRBD2. The CDR3 runs to 13 residues. Unmatched junction bases numbered 8, after V lost 11 bases and J lost 6 bases. The germline V gene encodes CDR1 MNHEY and CDR2 SVGAGI. CDR3 sequence: CAGGLARLNEQFF. CDR3 nucleotide sequence: TGTGCCGGAGGACTAGCGCGCCTCAATGAGCAGTTCTTC.

This chain links TRBV2 with TRBJ2-1; TRBD2 matches at 13 bases. The CDR3 has 16 residues. V lost 4 bases, J lost 8 bases, and 8 bases stayed unmatched. CDR1 is SNHLY, CDR2 FYNNEI, per germline. CDR3 bases: TGTGCCAGCAGTGCTCGAGGGACTAGCGGGAAACATGAGCAGTTCTTC. It yields the protein CASSARGTSGKHEQFF.

The chain uses TRBV2 and TRBJ2-7, with 13 bases lining up with TRBD2. V shed 5 bases and J 4 bases; nucleotides not matched to a gene: 5. In germline, CDR1 is SNHLY, CDR2 FYNNEI. This CDR3 has 15 residues. DNA for the CDR3: TGTGCCAGCAGTCCTAAGACTAGCGGGAGGTACGAGCAGTACTTC. Amino acid sequence: CASSPKTSGRYEQYF.

The chain links TRBV27 to TRBJ1-1, with 7 bases that match TRBD1. Germline V gives CDR1 MNHEY, CDR2 SMNVEV (reference sequence). This CDR3 is built from 12 residues. Trimming took 11 bases from V and 1 from J; bases not matched to a gene: 4. CDR3: CAAGTANTEAFF. In nucleotides, the CDR3 is TGTGCCGCCGGGACAGCGAACACTGAAGCTTTCTTT.

CDR3 sequence: CASSWGGQPQHF. The CDR3 bases are TGTGCCAGCAGCTGGGGCGGTCAGCCCCAGCATTTT. The chain recombines TRBV7-2 with TRBJ1-5; weak D call: TRBD1 (5 bases). The length of the CDR3 is 12 residues. Germline V gives CDR1 SGHTA, CDR2 FQGNSA. The V gene lost 4 bases and the J gene lost 6 bases, with 7 bases spanning the gap.

The J gene is TRBJ1-1, the V gene TRBV29-1; D is uncertain. The CDR3 is made up of 13 amino acids. The germline V gene has CDR1 SQVTM and CDR2 ANQGSEA. Trimming shortened V by 1 base and J by 0 bases, and 6 bases separated the two germline ends. Here the CDR3 DNA reads TGCAGCGTTGAAGGCAGGTTGAACACTGAAGCTTTCTTT. Protein product: CSVEGRLNTEAFF.

The gene calls are TRBV29-1 and TRBJ2-3; 9 bases are a match to TRBD2. Trimming removed 7 bases from V and 3 bases from J; junction bases left unmatched: 8. Germline-derived CDR1 and CDR2 are SQVTM and ANQGSEA. The CDR3 totals 14 residues. CDR3 nucleotide sequence: TGCAGCGCCTCACTAGCGGGCCGTACAGATACGCAGTATTTT. Amino acids: CSASLAGRTDTQYF.